The clone carrying this T cell receptor beta chain showed up just once. Its specificity is not known. The data derive from a study of memory CD4+ T cells and cytomegalovirus serostatus. Study information: Donors were healthy Belgian adults, fewer than ten CMV seropositive and 20 to 30 seronegative. Overall study results and limits: Each of 65 to 70 CMV-associated TCRbeta sequences occurred in one to five individuals. Repertoires predicted CMV serostatus with median bootstrapped AUC of about 0.94.

TCRdb's copy holds only in-frame clones and misses some; the assay was immunoSEQ multiplex PCR. Among some 52,000 clones listed, roughly 78% were seen once. Single viable CD3+CD4+CD8-CD45RO+ cells were sorted as the memory CD4+ T cells. CD4+ T cells were isolated by positive magnetic selection. V lost 4 bases, J lost 3 bases, and 11 bases lay in between. The CDR3 has 14 residues. CDR1 is SGHRS and CDR2 is YFSETQ in the germline V gene. Material for sequencing was memory CD4+ T cells from blood. This chain joins TRBV5-1 and TRBJ2-1, with a weak D call TRBD1 (6 bases). This sequence was found in an adult in good health and CMV-seronegative. CDR3 sequence: CASSGIGGYNEQFF. CDR3 bases: TGCGCCAGCAGCGGGATAGGGGGCTACAATGAGCAGTTCTTC.